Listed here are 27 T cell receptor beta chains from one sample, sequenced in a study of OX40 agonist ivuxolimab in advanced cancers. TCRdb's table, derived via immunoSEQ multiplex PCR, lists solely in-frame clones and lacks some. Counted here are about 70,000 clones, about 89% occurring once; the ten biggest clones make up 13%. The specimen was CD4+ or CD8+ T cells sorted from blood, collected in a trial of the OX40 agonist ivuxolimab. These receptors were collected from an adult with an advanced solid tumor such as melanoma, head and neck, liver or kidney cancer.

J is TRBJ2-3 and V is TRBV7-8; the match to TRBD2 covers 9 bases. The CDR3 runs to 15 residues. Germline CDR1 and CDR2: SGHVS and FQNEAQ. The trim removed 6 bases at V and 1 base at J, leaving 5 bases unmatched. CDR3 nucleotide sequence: TGTGCCAGCAGGGAGACTAGCGGAGGCACAGATACGCAGTATTTT. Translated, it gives CASRETSGGTDTQYF.

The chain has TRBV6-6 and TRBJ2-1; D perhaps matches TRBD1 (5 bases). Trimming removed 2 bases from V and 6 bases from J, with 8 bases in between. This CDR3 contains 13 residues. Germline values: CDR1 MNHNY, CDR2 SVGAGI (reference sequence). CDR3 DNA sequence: TGTGCCAGCAGTTACCCTAGGGGCAATGAGCAGTTCTTC. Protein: CASSYPRGNEQFF.

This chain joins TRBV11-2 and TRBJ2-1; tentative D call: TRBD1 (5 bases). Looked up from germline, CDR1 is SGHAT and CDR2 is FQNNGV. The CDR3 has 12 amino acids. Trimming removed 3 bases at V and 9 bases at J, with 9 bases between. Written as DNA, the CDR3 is TGTGCCAGCAGCTTGGGGCAGCCTGAGCAGTTCTTC. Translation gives CASSLGQPEQFF.

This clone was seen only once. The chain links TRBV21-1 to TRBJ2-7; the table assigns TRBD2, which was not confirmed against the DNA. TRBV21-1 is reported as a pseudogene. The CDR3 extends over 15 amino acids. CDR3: CASSNLGTRGDEQYF. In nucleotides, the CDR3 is TGTGCCAGCAGCAATCTTGGGACCCGGGGGGACGAGCAGTACTTC.

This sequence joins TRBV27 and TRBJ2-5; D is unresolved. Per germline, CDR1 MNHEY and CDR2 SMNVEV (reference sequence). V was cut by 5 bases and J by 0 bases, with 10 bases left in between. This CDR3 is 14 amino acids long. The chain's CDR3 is CASSPTGYQETQYF. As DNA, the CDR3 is TGTGCCAGCAGTCCGACCGGATACCAAGAGACCCAGTACTTC.

The CDR3 region is CATRLAGGPEDTQYF. The CDR3, as DNA: TGTGCCACCAGACTAGCGGGAGGGCCGGAAGATACGCAGTATTTT. V usage is TRBV5-4 and J usage is TRBJ2-3, with 14 nucleotides matching TRBD2. This CDR3 contains 15 residues. Germline V lookup: CDR1 SGHNT, CDR2 YYREEE (reference sequence). V was clipped by 9 bases and J by 5 bases; unmatched bases: 8.

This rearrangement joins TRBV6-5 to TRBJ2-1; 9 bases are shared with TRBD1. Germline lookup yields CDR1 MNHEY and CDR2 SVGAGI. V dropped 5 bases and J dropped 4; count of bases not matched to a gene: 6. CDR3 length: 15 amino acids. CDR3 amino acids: CASSPGQGTYNEQFF. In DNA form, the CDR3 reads TGTGCCAGCAGTCCCGGACAGGGGACTTACAATGAGCAGTTCTTC.

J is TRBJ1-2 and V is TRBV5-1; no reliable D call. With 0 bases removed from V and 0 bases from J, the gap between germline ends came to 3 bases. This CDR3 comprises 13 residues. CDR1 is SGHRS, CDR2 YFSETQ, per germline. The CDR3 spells CASSLGTNYGYTF. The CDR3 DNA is TGCGCCAGCAGCTTGGGCACTAACTATGGCTACACCTTC.

CDR3 residues: CASSLIGNSNQPQHF. CDR3 DNA: TGTGCCAGCAGTTTAATTGGGAATAGCAATCAGCCCCAGCATTTT. This chain links TRBV28 with TRBJ1-5; D is unclear. CDR1 and CDR2 (germline): MDHEN, SYDVKM. This CDR3 region has 15 residues. The V end was cut by 2 bases, the J end by 0 bases, with 8 bases between.

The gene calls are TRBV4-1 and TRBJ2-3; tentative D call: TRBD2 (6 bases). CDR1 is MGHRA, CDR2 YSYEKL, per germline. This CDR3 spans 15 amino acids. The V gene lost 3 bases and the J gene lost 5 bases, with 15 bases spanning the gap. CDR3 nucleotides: TGCGCCAGCAGCCACAATAGCGGACAAGGAGATACGCAGTATTTT. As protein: CASSHNSGQGDTQYF.

The CDR3 bases are TGTGCCAGTACGACAGGCCGGGCGAACACTGAAGCTTTCTTT. Its translation is CASTTGRANTEAFF. This chain uses TRBV19 with TRBJ1-1; a weak D match, TRBD1 (6 bases). The CDR3 is made up of 14 amino acids. Trimming removed 7 bases at V and 1 base at J, with 13 bases between. CDR1 is LNHDA and CDR2 is SQIVND in the germline V gene (reference sequence).

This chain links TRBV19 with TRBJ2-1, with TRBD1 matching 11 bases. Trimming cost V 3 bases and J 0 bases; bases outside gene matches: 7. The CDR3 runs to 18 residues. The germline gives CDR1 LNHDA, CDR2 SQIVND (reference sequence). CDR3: CASSMDRGRLLSYNEQFF. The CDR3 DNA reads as TGTGCCAGTAGTATGGACAGGGGGCGGCTTCTCTCCTACAATGAGCAGTTCTTC.

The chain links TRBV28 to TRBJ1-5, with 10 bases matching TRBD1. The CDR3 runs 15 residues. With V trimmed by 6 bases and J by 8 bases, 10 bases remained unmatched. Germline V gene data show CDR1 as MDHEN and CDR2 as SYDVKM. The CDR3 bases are TGTGCCAGCAGCTATGGGACAGGGGATATCGAGCCCCAGCATTTT. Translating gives CASSYGTGDIEPQHF.

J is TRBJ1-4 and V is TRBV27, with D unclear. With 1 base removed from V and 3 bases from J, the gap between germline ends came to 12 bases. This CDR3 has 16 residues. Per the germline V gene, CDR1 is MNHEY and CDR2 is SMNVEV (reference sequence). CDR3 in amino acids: CASSLFAGRANEKLFF. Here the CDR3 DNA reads TGTGCCAGCAGTTTATTTGCGGGGAGGGCTAATGAAAAACTGTTTTTT. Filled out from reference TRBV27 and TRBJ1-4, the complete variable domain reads EAQVTQNPRYLITVTGKKLTVTCSQNMNHEYMSWYRQDPGLGLRQIYYSMNVEVTDKGDVPEGYKVSRKEKRNFPLILESPSPNQTSLYFCASSLFAGRANEKLFFGSGTQLSVL.

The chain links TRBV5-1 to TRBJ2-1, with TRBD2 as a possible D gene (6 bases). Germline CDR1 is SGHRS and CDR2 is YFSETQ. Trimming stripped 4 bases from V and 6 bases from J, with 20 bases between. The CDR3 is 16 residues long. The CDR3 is CASSGSGLSPGNEQFF. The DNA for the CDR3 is TGCGCCAGCAGCGGGTCGGGACTCTCCCCGGGCAATGAGCAGTTCTTC.

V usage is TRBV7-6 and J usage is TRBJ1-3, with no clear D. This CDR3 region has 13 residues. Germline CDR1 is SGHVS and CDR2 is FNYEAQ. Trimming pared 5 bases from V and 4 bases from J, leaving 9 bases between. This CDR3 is CASSRNLGNTIYF. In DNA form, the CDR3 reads TGTGCCAGCAGCCGAAACCTGGGAAACACCATATATTTT.

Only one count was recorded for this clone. CDR3 DNA sequence: TGTGCCAGCAGCTTGGCTGTGGAGGGGACCCACAATGAGCAGTTCTTC. It encodes CASSLAVEGTHNEQFF. The rearrangement uses TRBV5-4 and TRBJ2-1, with D possibly TRBD2 on 6 matching bases. CDR3 length: 16 residues. CDR1 SGHNT and CDR2 YYREEE come from the germline V gene (reference sequence). V was cut by 0 bases and J by 5 bases, with 15 bases left in between.

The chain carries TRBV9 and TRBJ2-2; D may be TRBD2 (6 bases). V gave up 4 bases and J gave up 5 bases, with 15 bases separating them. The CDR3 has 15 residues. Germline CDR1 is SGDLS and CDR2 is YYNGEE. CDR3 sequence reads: CASSFQAGGTGELFF. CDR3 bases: TGTGCCAGCAGCTTCCAAGCCGGAGGGACCGGGGAGCTGTTTTTT.

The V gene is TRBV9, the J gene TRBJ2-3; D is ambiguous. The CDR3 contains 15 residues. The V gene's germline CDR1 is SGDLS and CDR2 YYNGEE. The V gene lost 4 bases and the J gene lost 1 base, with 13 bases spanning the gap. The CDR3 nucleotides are TGTGCCAGCAGCCCCTTCGGTGGGGGCACAGATACGCAGTATTTT. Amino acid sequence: CASSPFGGGTDTQYF.

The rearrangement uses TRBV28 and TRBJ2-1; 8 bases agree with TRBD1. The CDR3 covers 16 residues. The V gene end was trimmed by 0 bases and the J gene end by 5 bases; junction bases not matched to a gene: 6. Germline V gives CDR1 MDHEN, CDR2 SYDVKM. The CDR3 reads CASSLWGRGRHNEQFF. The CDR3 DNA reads TGTGCCAGCAGTTTATGGGGCAGGGGGCGGCACAATGAGCAGTTCTTC.

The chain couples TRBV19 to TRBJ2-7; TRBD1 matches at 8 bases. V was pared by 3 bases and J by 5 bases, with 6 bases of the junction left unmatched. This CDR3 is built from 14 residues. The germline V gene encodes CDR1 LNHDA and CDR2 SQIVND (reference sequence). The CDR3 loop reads CASSIAQGANEQYF. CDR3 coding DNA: TGTGCCAGTAGTATTGCTCAGGGGGCGAACGAGCAGTACTTC. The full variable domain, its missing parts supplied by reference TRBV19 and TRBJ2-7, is DGGITQSPKYLFRKEGQNVTLSCEQNLNHDAMYWYRQDPGQGLRLIYYSQIVNDFQKGDIAEGYSVSREKKESFPLTVTSAQKNPTAFYLCASSIAQGANEQYFGPGTRLTVT.

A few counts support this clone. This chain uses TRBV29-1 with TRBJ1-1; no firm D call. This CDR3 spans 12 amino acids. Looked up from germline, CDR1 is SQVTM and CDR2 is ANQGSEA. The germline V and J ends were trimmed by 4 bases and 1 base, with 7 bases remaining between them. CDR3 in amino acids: CSVVATNTEAFF. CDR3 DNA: TGCAGCGTTGTGGCGACGAACACTGAAGCTTTCTTT.

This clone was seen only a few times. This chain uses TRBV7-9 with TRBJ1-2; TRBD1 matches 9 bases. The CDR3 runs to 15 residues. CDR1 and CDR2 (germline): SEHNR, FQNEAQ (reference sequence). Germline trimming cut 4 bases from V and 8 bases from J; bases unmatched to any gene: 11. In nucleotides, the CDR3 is TGTGCCAGCAGCTCCATTATGGGACAGGGAGGGGGCTACACCTTC. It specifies CASSSIMGQGGGYTF.

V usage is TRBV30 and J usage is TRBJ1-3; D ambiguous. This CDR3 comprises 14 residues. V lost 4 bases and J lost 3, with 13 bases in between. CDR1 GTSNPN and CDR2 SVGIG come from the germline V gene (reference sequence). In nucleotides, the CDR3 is TGTGCCTGGACCTACTCCGCCCTTGGAAACACCATATATTTT. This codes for CAWTYSALGNTIYF.

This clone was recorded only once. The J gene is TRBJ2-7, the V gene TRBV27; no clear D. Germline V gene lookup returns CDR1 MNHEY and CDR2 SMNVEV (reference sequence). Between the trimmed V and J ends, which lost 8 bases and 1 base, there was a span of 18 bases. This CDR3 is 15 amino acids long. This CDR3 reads CASSTSRPPSYEQYF. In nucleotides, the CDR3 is TGTGCCAGCTCTACCTCTAGGCCCCCGTCCTACGAGCAGTACTTC.

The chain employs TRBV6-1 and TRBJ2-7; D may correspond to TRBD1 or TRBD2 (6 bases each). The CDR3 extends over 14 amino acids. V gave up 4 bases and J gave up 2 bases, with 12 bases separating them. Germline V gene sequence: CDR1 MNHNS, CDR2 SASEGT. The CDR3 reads CASSVGGPPYEQYF. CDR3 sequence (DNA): TGTGCCAGCAGTGTAGGGGGGCCGCCCTACGAGCAGTACTTC.

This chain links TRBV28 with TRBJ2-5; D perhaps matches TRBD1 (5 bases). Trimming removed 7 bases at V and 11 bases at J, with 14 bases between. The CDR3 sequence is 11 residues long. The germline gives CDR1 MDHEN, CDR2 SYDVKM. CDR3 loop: CASMSPGQQYF. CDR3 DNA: TGTGCCAGCATGAGTCCAGGGCAGCAGTACTTC.